The 21 T cell receptor beta chains reported below all come from one sample, sequenced in a study of T cells in tumors after PD-1 blockade. The method was immunoSEQ multiplex PCR; TCRdb's version includes in-frame clones alone and lacks a portion of them. This sample has approximately 13,000 clones, with 70% to 85% found just once. The starting material was PBMCs, obtained after anti-PD-1 treatment. The receptors shown here come from a human donor with basal cell carcinoma.

This clone was seen once. This chain uses TRBV6-4 with TRBJ1-5, with a tentative D call TRBD1 (5 bases). CDR1 is MRHNA and CDR2 is SNTAGT in the germline V gene. V was cut by 3 bases and J by 6 bases, with 9 bases left in between. This CDR3 contains 13 residues. CDR3 bases: TGTGCCAGCAGTGAGGGGGGGGGTCAGCCCCAGCATTTT. It is translated as CASSEGGGQPQHF.

The chain is built from TRBV29-1 and TRBJ2-2, with D maybe TRBD1 (5 bases). CDR3 length equals 16 residues. From germline, CDR1 is SQVTM and CDR2 ANQGSEA. V lost 1 base and J 5 bases, leaving 17 bases between the germline ends. CDR3 protein: CSVEVMAGPRTGELFF. As DNA, the CDR3 is TGCAGCGTTGAAGTTATGGCAGGGCCTAGGACCGGGGAGCTGTTTTTT.

The V call is TRBV10-3, the J call TRBJ2-2; no firm D call. The germline V and J ends were trimmed by 0 bases and 7 bases, with 6 bases remaining between them. CDR1 is ENHRY, CDR2 SYGVKD, per germline. The CDR3 is 13 amino acids. CDR3 DNA: TGTGCCATCAGTGAGTCTAAGGTCGGGGAGCTGTTTTTT. It yields the protein CAISESKVGELFF.

This chain uses TRBV3-1 (or the pseudogene TRBV3-2) with TRBJ2-1; perhaps TRBD2 as D (6 bases). The CDR3 sequence is 15 residues long. The V end was cut by 1 base, the J end by 10 bases, with 17 bases between. CDR1 is LGHDT and CDR2 is YNNKEL in the germline V gene (reference sequence). CDR3 in DNA: TGTGCCAGCAGCCAAGGTGGCGGAGGGTCACAGGAGCAGTTCTTC. Translation: CASSQGGGGSQEQFF.

This chain uses TRBV30 with TRBJ1-1; D is unresolved. V was cut by 2 bases and J by 6 bases, with 7 bases left in between. This CDR3 spans 11 amino acids. CDR1 is GTSNPN, CDR2 SVGIG, per germline (reference sequence). CDR3 in DNA: TGTGCCTGGAGTAGTAAAGCTGAAGCTTTCTTT. It yields the protein CAWSSKAEAFF.

This clone was found once. The genes are TRBV6-5 and TRBJ1-5; D gene uncertain. Per the germline V gene, CDR1 is MNHEY and CDR2 is SVGAGI. The CDR3 spans 13 residues. The V end was cut by 2 bases, the J end by 7 bases, with 9 bases between. The CDR3 loop is CASSYGFQQPQHF. CDR3 in DNA: TGTGCCAGCAGTTACGGGTTTCAACAGCCCCAGCATTTT.

The chain is built from TRBV28 and TRBJ2-1, with 11 bases aligning to TRBD2. The V segment lost 7 bases and the J segment 2 bases; nucleotides outside the gene matches: 10. Germline CDR1 is MDHEN and CDR2 is SYDVKM. CDR3 length: 17 amino acids. DNA for the CDR3: TGTGCCAGCATTAATCGACTAGCGGGATACGCCTACAATGAGCAGTTCTTC. This translates into CASINRLAGYAYNEQFF.

This chain connects TRBV6-2 or TRBV6-3 to TRBJ2-1; 13 bases align to TRBD2. Germline assignment: CDR1 MNHEY and CDR2 SVGEGT. V was clipped by 4 bases and J by 6 bases; unmatched bases: 3. This CDR3 has 15 residues. The CDR3 DNA follows: TGTGCCAGCAGTTCCCGGACTAGCGGGAGCAATGAGCAGTTCTTC. It yields the protein CASSSRTSGSNEQFF.

The sample holds one count of this clone. The CDR3 region is CASSRYRGETQYF. For the CDR3, the DNA is TGCGCCAGCAGCCGATACAGGGGTGAGACCCAGTACTTC. This chain links TRBV4-1 with TRBJ2-5; TRBD1 aligns across 7 bases. Germline V CDR1 and CDR2: MGHRA, YSYEKL. J gave up 5 bases and V 4 bases, and 4 bases lay outside the gene matches. The CDR3 consists of 13 residues.

J is TRBJ2-5 and V is TRBV6-5; D might be TRBD1 (6 bases). Germline CDR1 and CDR2: MNHEY and SVGAGI. Trimming removed 5 bases at V and 5 bases at J, with 12 bases between. This CDR3 spans 13 amino acids. The CDR3 coding sequence is TGTGCCAGCAGTAAGGGGGACCTGGAGACCCAGTACTTC. Translating gives CASSKGDLETQYF.

This chain uses TRBV7-8 with TRBJ2-7; 7 positions agree with TRBD1. J lost 2 bases, V lost 5 bases, and 6 bases had no gene match. Germline V gene data show CDR1 as SGHVS and CDR2 as FQNEAQ. The CDR3 is 14 residues long. CDR3 coding DNA: TGTGCCAGCAGCCTGACGGACAGGACCTACGAGCAGTACTTC. Translation gives CASSLTDRTYEQYF.

This CDR3 reads CASRRGQGRDNEQFF. CDR3 in DNA: TGCGCCAGCAGAAGGGGACAGGGAAGGGACAATGAGCAGTTCTTC. The V and J genes are TRBV5-1 and TRBJ2-1; the match to TRBD1 covers 9 bases. The CDR3 has 15 residues. Germline trimming cut 5 bases from V and 5 bases from J; bases unmatched to any gene: 8. CDR1 and CDR2 from the germline V gene are SGHRS and YFSETQ. Based on the CDR3 plus reference TRBV5-1 and TRBJ2-1, the full variable domain is KAGVTQTPRYLIKTRGQQVTLSCSPISGHRSVSWYQQTPGQGLQFLFEYFSETQRNKGNFPGRFSGRQFSNSRSEMNVSTLELGDSALYLCASRRGQGRDNEQFFGPGTRLTVL.

The rearrangement links TRBV7-9 to TRBJ2-1, with D perhaps assigned TRBD1 or TRBD2 (5 bases each). V lost 5 bases, J lost 0 bases, and 11 bases lay in between. CDR1 SEHNR and CDR2 FQNEAQ come from the germline V gene (reference sequence). CDR3 size: 15 residues. The CDR3 region is CASSGTWSSYNEQFF. CDR3 DNA sequence: TGTGCCAGCAGCGGGACGTGGAGCTCCTACAATGAGCAGTTCTTC.

This clone was observed a handful of times. The chain employs TRBV7-3 and TRBJ2-7, with TRBD2 identical over 7 bases. Per germline, CDR1 SGHTA and CDR2 FQGTGA. Trimming took 4 bases from V and 7 from J; bases not matched to a gene: 7. The CDR3 runs to 13 residues. The CDR3 loop is CASSSSGGREQYF. In DNA form, the CDR3 reads TGTGCCAGCAGCTCCAGTGGCGGGAGAGAGCAGTACTTC.

This sequence joins TRBV7-6 and TRBJ1-1; D remains unclear. Germline V gives CDR1 SGHVS, CDR2 FNYEAQ. The CDR3 covers 16 residues. V was trimmed by 1 base and J by 7 bases, leaving 19 bases between them. The CDR3 region is CASSLDPGLGGGEAFF. CDR3 bases: TGTGCCAGCAGCTTAGACCCTGGGCTCGGCGGTGGTGAAGCTTTCTTT.

The V call is TRBV5-1, the J call TRBJ2-1; D possibly corresponds to TRBD2 (5 bases). V was shortened by 0 bases and J by 3 bases, with 10 bases between the two germline ends. Germline V lookup: CDR1 SGHRS, CDR2 YFSETQ. The CDR3 is made up of 15 amino acids. The CDR3 bases are TGCGCCAGCAGCTTGGAACGGGGATACTACAATGAGCAGTTCTTC. Its protein product is CASSLERGYYNEQFF.

This clone showed up just once. CDR3 DNA sequence: TGTGCCAGTAGTTACAGGGGCGTGAACACTGAAGCTTTCTTT. Protein sequence: CASSYRGVNTEAFF. The chain couples TRBV19 to TRBJ1-1, with 7 bases aligning to TRBD1. V trimming: 5 bases; J trimming: 0 bases; junction bases outside the gene matches: 3. Germline loops: CDR1 LNHDA, CDR2 SQIVND (reference sequence). The CDR3 is made up of 14 amino acids.

The chain links TRBV19 to TRBJ1-2; perhaps TRBD1 as D (5 bases). Trimming took off 5 bases at V and 5 bases at J, with 12 bases between the two ends. The CDR3 spans 13 residues. Germline CDR1 reads LNHDA; CDR2 reads SQIVND (reference sequence). The CDR3 DNA sequence: TGTGCCAGTAGTCCTCTCAGGGCTTATGGCTACACCTTC. Amino acid sequence: CASSPLRAYGYTF.

The chain is built from TRBV4-1 and TRBJ1-5; 11 bases agree with TRBD1. V lost 4 bases, J lost 7 bases, and 9 bases stayed unmatched. The CDR3 covers 16 residues. Germline lookup yields CDR1 MGHRA and CDR2 YSYEKL. The CDR3 DNA is TGCGCCAGCAGCCCGGCGGACAGGGGGCTGGGACAGCCCCAGCATTTT. The encoded protein is CASSPADRGLGQPQHF.

The rearrangement uses TRBV19 and TRBJ2-1; TRBD2 aligns across 13 bases. V lost 6 bases to trimming and J lost 5 bases; unmatched junction nucleotides: 4. CDR1 LNHDA and CDR2 SQIVND come from the germline V gene (reference sequence). The CDR3 totals 15 residues. CDR3 nucleotide sequence: TGTGCCAGTAGGAAAGGACTAGCGGGGGACAATGAGCAGTTCTTC. This sequence encodes CASRKGLAGDNEQFF.

The V call is TRBV7-2, the J call TRBJ1-3, with 7 bases that match TRBD1. Looked up from germline, CDR1 is SGHTA and CDR2 is FQGNSA. Trimming at V came to 4 bases and at J to 0 bases, leaving 12 bases not matched to a gene. This CDR3 comprises 18 residues. Here the CDR3 DNA reads TGTGCCAGCAGCTCTCAGGGGGACCTTTTTTACTCTGGAAACACCATATATTTT. It yields the protein CASSSQGDLFYSGNTIYF.